This record concerns one T cell receptor (beta chain) sequence. Its target is unknown. The investigators reverse transcribed all of the isolated RNA, so they sequenced expressed TCRB transcripts. TCRdb keeps only in-frame clones here, not all; method: immunoSEQ multiplex PCR. Of about 700,000 clones in the sample, roughly an eighth are singletons; the top ten hold 0.022%. These data come from a study of beta chain features in type 1 diabetes. J gave up 7 bases and V 6 bases, and 10 bases lay outside the gene matches. Germline CDR1 WNHNN, CDR2 SYGVQD (reference sequence). There are 14 residues in the CDR3. Each of the sorted populations had a purity greater than 95%. Study-wide findings and caveats: The study notes PCR might favor shorter templates equally in patients and controls. There was a moderate but significant shortening of TCRB CDR3s in all four CD4+ subsets of Type 1 diabetes patients. When cDNA is sequenced, cells with high TCR expression could be over-represented. Whether TCRB rearrangement is influenced by HLA type went unresolved here.

Sequencing input: naive CD4+ T cells from blood. V usage is TRBV10-1 and J usage is TRBJ1-1; 8 bases are a match to TRBD1. The source of this sequence is a young man with type 1 diabetes. CDR3 sequence (DNA): TGCGCCAGCAGCGCCGGACAGGGAAAGGGTGAAGCTTTCTTT. Translating gives CASSAGQGKGEAFF.